This T cell receptor beta chain was observed in a study of CD8 T cells in Susac syndrome. The CDR3 has 15 amino acids. V gave up 4 bases and J gave up 1 base, with 11 bases separating them. CDR1 is MGHRA and CDR2 is YSYEKL in the germline V gene. Isolation of CD8+ and CD4+ T cells was performed negatively, whereas enrichment of TEMRA cells was done by FACS. Reverse transcription of roughly 0.45 to 1 ug RNA used random hexamers. TCRdb re-analysed the immunoSEQ multiplex PCR reads in MiXCR, keeping a single row per CDR3 protein. Counted here are more than 250,000 distinct CDR3 sequences, about 91% occurring once; the ten biggest clones make up approximately 0.065%.

The sequenced sample consisted of CD4+ T cells from PBMCs. The chain has TRBV4-1 and TRBJ2-1; no clear D. This receptor was identified in a human donor with multiple sclerosis. The CDR3 region has the DNA TGCGCCAGCAGCCCTCGGACCCTTTCCTACAATGAGCAGTTCTTC. It encodes CASSPRTLSYNEQFF.